This T cell receptor beta chain was obtained from a study of blood T cell repertoires in COVID-19. On the study more broadly: Specimens from acute and convalescent COVID-19 originated in the United States, Italy and Spain. Sample material is recorded as cDNA or gDNA derived from T cells, B-cell-depleted T cells, or PBMCs.

Under the authors' procedure: Cell counts per sample came from amplifying reference gene primers. TCRdb's copy holds only in-frame clones and misses some; the assay was immunoSEQ multiplex PCR. For V, J and clone size, that table is used; D and trimming come from the DNA. The sample includes about 170,000 clones, approximately 81% seen only once; the top ten take roughly 10%. Sequences were obtained from peripheral blood. The source is an elderly woman with active or convalescent COVID-19.

Here the CDR3 reads CASSPPEGRGEKLFF. The CDR3 DNA is TGTGCCAGCTCACCACCGGAGGGTCGTGGGGAAAAACTGTTTTTT. The V gene is TRBV18, the J gene TRBJ1-4; D gene uncertain. With 0 bases removed from V and 8 bases from J, the gap between germline ends came to 13 bases. Germline CDR1 KGHSH, CDR2 LQKENI. This CDR3 comprises 15 residues.